These 14 T cell receptor beta chains originate from one sample sequenced in a study of technical replicates of blood from a few donors. The table came from immunoSEQ multiplex PCR; TCRdb's copy has only in-frame clones and leaves some out. The table shows over 70,000 clones, with around 96% occurring only once. Sequenced input: T cells isolated from PBMCs. Every receptor here comes from a human donor in good health.

This chain connects TRBV7-9 to TRBJ1-4; 8 nucleotides align to TRBD1. The germline CDR1 and CDR2 sequences are SEHNR and FQNEAQ (reference sequence). There are 15 residues in the CDR3. V gave up 3 bases and J gave up 8 bases; unmatched junction bases: 8. CDR3: CASSFSTGGHEKLFF. The CDR3 nucleotides are TGTGCCAGCAGCTTCTCAACAGGGGGTCACGAAAAACTGTTTTTT.

CDR3 region: CASSIETGGWSPLHF. The CDR3, as DNA: TGTGCCAGCAGCATTGAGACAGGCGGTTGGTCACCCCTCCACTTT. The rearrangement uses TRBV7-9 and TRBJ1-6, with D possibly TRBD1 on 6 matching bases. V was cut by 5 bases and J by 10 bases, with 18 bases left in between. This CDR3 is built from 15 residues. The V gene's germline CDR1 is SEHNR and CDR2 FQNEAQ (reference sequence).

The V gene is TRBV11-3, the J gene TRBJ2-5; the D gene is possibly TRBD1 (6 bases). Trimming removed 5 bases at V and 7 bases at J, with 14 bases between. This CDR3 contains 13 residues. CDR1 is SGHNT, CDR2 YENEEA, per germline. The CDR3 protein is CASSPTGTRTQYF. CDR3 DNA: TGTGCCAGCAGCCCTACAGGGACGAGGACCCAGTACTTC.

V is TRBV11-2 and J is TRBJ2-7; tentative D call: TRBD2 (6 bases). Trimming stripped 1 base from V and 5 bases from J, with 18 bases between. The CDR3 spans 16 residues. Germline assignment: CDR1 SGHAT and CDR2 FQNNGV. DNA of the CDR3: TGTGCCAGCAGCTTAGTAGAGCTAGCGATAGTCCACGAGCAGTACTTC. Encoded protein: CASSLVELAIVHEQYF.

The rearrangement uses TRBV7-3 and TRBJ1-1; 7 bases are shared with TRBD1. V was clipped by 6 bases and J by 7 bases; unmatched bases: 8. There are 13 residues in the CDR3. Per germline, CDR1 SGHTA and CDR2 FQGTGA. The chain's CDR3 is CASSLQGRSEAFF. CDR3 nucleotide sequence: TGTGCCAGCAGTCTACAGGGGAGAAGTGAAGCTTTCTTT.

The chain couples TRBV4-1 to TRBJ1-3; 9 bases match TRBD1. This CDR3 is built from 18 residues. The ends lost 2 bases at V and 3 bases at J; junction bases unmatched: 11. Per germline, CDR1 MGHRA and CDR2 YSYEKL. CDR3 bases: TGCGCCAGCAGCCAACCACCCCGGGACAGGGTTGGTGGAAACACCATATATTTT. Amino acids: CASSQPPRDRVGGNTIYF.

This clone was counted once. J is TRBJ2-1 and V is TRBV2; possibly TRBD2 for D (6 bases). The CDR3 has 13 residues. Germline loops: CDR1 SNHLY, CDR2 FYNNEI. Between the trimmed V and J ends, which lost 6 bases and 6 bases, there was a span of 12 bases. CDR3 sequence (DNA): TGTGCCAGCAGAGGGGACTCTCTCAATGAGCAGTTCTTC. This codes for CASRGDSLNEQFF.

This clone was detected only once. The rearrangement joins TRBV29-1 to TRBJ1-3, with unresolved D. This CDR3 spans 12 amino acids. V lost 6 bases and J lost 2, with 8 bases in between. The germline gives CDR1 SQVTM, CDR2 ANQGSEA. The CDR3 spells CSVQVPGNTIYF. In DNA, the CDR3 is TGCAGCGTCCAGGTCCCTGGAAACACCATATATTTT.

The chain carries TRBV19 and TRBJ1-1; 7 nucleotides align to TRBD1. The CDR3 has 11 residues. After removal of 10 bases from V and 6 bases from J, the junction contained 5 bases not matched to a gene. CDR1 LNHDA and CDR2 SQIVND come from the germline V gene (reference sequence). The CDR3 coding sequence is TGTGCCACCTACAGGGGCGCTGAAGCTTTCTTT. It translates to CATYRGAEAFF.

The V and J genes are TRBV7-8 and TRBJ1-2, with TRBD1 matching over 8 bases. The CDR3 runs to 13 residues. The germline gives CDR1 SGHVS, CDR2 FQNEAQ. Germline trimming cut 4 bases from V and 5 bases from J; bases unmatched to any gene: 3. CDR3 amino acids: CASSSDRGYGYTF. Here the CDR3 DNA reads TGTGCCAGCAGCTCCGACAGGGGATATGGCTACACCTTC.

The chain couples TRBV6-6 to TRBJ1-6, with TRBD1 as a possible D gene (5 bases). The CDR3 extends over 16 amino acids. With 2 bases removed from V and 5 bases from J, the gap between germline ends came to 13 bases. Germline V gene sequence: CDR1 MNHNY, CDR2 SVGAGI (reference sequence). CDR3 amino acids: CASSYERGSNNSPLHF. CDR3 bases: TGTGCCAGCAGTTACGAGCGGGGGTCCAATAATTCACCCCTCCACTTT.

This chain connects TRBV18 to TRBJ1-1; a possible D gene is TRBD1 (5 bases). CDR1 and CDR2 from the germline V gene are KGHSH and LQKENI. V was shortened by 4 bases and J by 2 bases, with 23 bases between the two germline ends. The CDR3 loop spans 18 amino acids. CDR3 nucleotide sequence: TGTGCCAGCTCACAAAACAGGCGACTAGCGGGGGAAAACACTGAAGCTTTCTTT. It translates to CASSQNRRLAGENTEAFF.

This clone was observed a handful of times. The V and J genes are TRBV27 and TRBJ1-4, with D perhaps matching TRBD1 (6 bases). CDR1 MNHEY and CDR2 SMNVEV come from the germline V gene (reference sequence). The CDR3 totals 14 residues. V was clipped by 7 bases and J by 6 bases, with 15 bases between them. DNA for the CDR3: TGTGCCAGCACCGAGGGGGGGGGCGATGAAAAACTGTTTTTT. Protein product: CASTEGGGDEKLFF.

This chain uses TRBV20-1 with TRBJ2-1; D is perhaps TRBD2 (6 bases). Trimming removed 4 bases at V and 12 bases at J, with 13 bases between. Germline V gene sequence: CDR1 DFQATT, CDR2 SNEGSKA (reference sequence). This CDR3 contains 11 residues. The DNA for the CDR3 is TGCAGTGCTATCCGACTAGTTAGGCAGTTCTTC. Protein product: CSAIRLVRQFF.